These 16 T cell receptor beta chains share one sample of origin, sequenced in a study of blood T cell repertoires in COVID-19. Produced via immunoSEQ multiplex PCR; TCRdb's table is partial and in-frame only. The table includes 200,000 to 250,000 clones, about nine tenths detected once. Material: PBMCs or T cells enriched from blood (not recorded which). The receptors were gathered from a woman aged 25 to 39 with acute COVID-19.

The chain couples TRBV7-9 to TRBJ2-5, with 10 bases matching TRBD2. Germline V lookup: CDR1 SEHNR, CDR2 FQNEAQ (reference sequence). CDR3 length: 14 residues. J was trimmed by 5 bases and V by 5 bases; bases with no gene match: 5. The CDR3 loop reads CASSPPGLAETQYF. CDR3 DNA: TGTGCCAGCAGCCCTCCGGGACTAGCGGAGACCCAGTACTTC.

This clone has just a few counts. The chain employs TRBV4-3 and TRBJ1-1; perhaps TRBD1 as D (6 bases). V was clipped by 0 bases and J by 5 bases, with 19 bases between them. The CDR3 sequence is 17 residues long. Per the germline V gene, CDR1 is LGHNA and CDR2 is YSLEER. CDR3 residues: CASSQDWDNSPPTEAFF. The CDR3 DNA is TGCGCCAGCAGCCAAGATTGGGACAACTCTCCTCCAACTGAAGCTTTCTTT.

The V call is TRBV6-5, the J call TRBJ1-2; 10 bases map to TRBD1. The CDR3 covers 16 residues. CDR1 MNHEY and CDR2 SVGAGI come from the germline V gene. The J segment lost 5 bases and the V segment lost 0 bases, leaving 6 bases of the junction unmatched. This CDR3 is CASSYSTGTGDYGYTF. The CDR3 DNA follows: TGTGCCAGCAGTTACTCGACCGGGACAGGGGATTATGGCTACACCTTC.

The V and J genes are TRBV3-1 (or the pseudogene TRBV3-2) and TRBJ1-2; D perhaps matches TRBD1 (6 bases). V lost 4 bases and J 1 base, leaving 13 bases between the germline ends. The CDR3 totals 15 residues. Germline CDR1 LGHDT, CDR2 YNNKEL (reference sequence). The DNA of the CDR3 is TGTGCCAGCAGCCCGCCGGACAGAGTTAACTATGGCTACACCTTC. It yields the protein CASSPPDRVNYGYTF.

This clone has a single count. The chain carries TRBV18 and TRBJ1-1; maybe TRBD1 (6 bases). V was shortened by 0 bases and J by 5 bases, with 10 bases between the two germline ends. CDR3 size: 14 residues. Germline V CDR1 and CDR2: KGHSH, LQKENI. The CDR3 DNA is TGTGCCAGCTCACCACCACAGGGTCGGACTGAAGCTTTCTTT. Translating it yields CASSPPQGRTEAFF.

In nucleotides, the CDR3 is TGTGCCAGCAGCCAAGATGGCCAGGGGCAAGAGACCCAGTACTTC. Protein sequence: CASSQDGQGQETQYF. The chain joins TRBV4-2 to TRBJ2-5; a weak D match, TRBD1 (6 bases). CDR1 LGHNA and CDR2 YNFKEQ come from the germline V gene. This CDR3 contains 15 residues. The V end lost 0 bases, the J end lost 2 bases, and 10 bases lay between the germline ends.

CDR3 sequence: CASRGTVYSNQPQHF. CDR3 coding DNA: TGTGCCAGCAGAGGGACAGTGTATAGCAATCAGCCCCAGCATTTT. The chain combines TRBV28 with TRBJ1-5; 7 positions match TRBD1. With 6 bases clipped from V and 0 bases from J, the junction kept 5 bases outside the gene matches. The germline gives CDR1 MDHEN, CDR2 SYDVKM. This CDR3 spans 15 amino acids.

The chain carries TRBV5-1 and TRBJ1-6; D gene ambiguous. This CDR3 is built from 15 residues. CDR1 is SGHRS, CDR2 YFSETQ, per germline. The V and J ends lost 4 bases and 7 bases respectively, with 15 bases between them. The CDR3 DNA is TGCGCCAGCAGCGCAGGCGCGGGCGGAAATTCACCCCTCCACTTT. It codes for CASSAGAGGNSPLHF.

The genes are TRBV10-2 and TRBJ1-5, with 7 nucleotides matching TRBD1. CDR3 length equals 14 residues. CDR1 and CDR2 from the germline V gene are WSHSY and SAAADI. With 2 bases clipped from V and 6 bases from J, the junction kept 4 bases outside the gene matches. CDR3 nucleotide sequence: TGCGCCAGCAGTGAGACAGGGGCGGGTCAGCCCCAGCATTTT. Protein sequence: CASSETGAGQPQHF.

This chain links TRBV19 with TRBJ2-1; D gene unclear. The CDR3 length is 14 residues. V lost 2 bases and J 7 bases, leaving 12 bases between the germline ends. CDR1 and CDR2 (germline): LNHDA, SQIVND (reference sequence). The CDR3 DNA is TGTGCCAGTAGTATATACTCGACAAGAAATGAGCAGTTCTTC. Residues: CASSIYSTRNEQFF.

This chain joins TRBV11-3 and TRBJ2-7; D possibly corresponds to TRBD1 (6 bases). V gave up 5 bases and J gave up 2 bases, with 13 bases separating them. Germline V gives CDR1 SGHNT, CDR2 YENEEA. The CDR3 contains 14 residues. The CDR3 region has the DNA TGTGCCAGCAGCAACCGACAGGCCGCCTACGAGCAGTACTTC. Translating gives CASSNRQAAYEQYF.

V is TRBV6-2 or TRBV6-3 and J is TRBJ2-3, with no clear D. The CDR3 totals 20 residues. Germline V gene data show CDR1 as MNHEY and CDR2 as SVGEGT. V was trimmed by 0 bases and J by 0 bases, leaving 22 bases between them. CDR3: CASSYSSYGGGSASTDTQYF. In DNA, the CDR3 is TGTGCCAGCAGTTACTCGTCATATGGCGGCGGCAGTGCTAGCACAGATACGCAGTATTTT.

The V call is TRBV28, the J call TRBJ2-7, with 9 nucleotides matching TRBD1. V lost 5 bases and J lost 2; bases outside the gene matches: 7. CDR3 length equals 15 residues. Germline V CDR1 and CDR2: MDHEN, SYDVKM. The CDR3 DNA reads TGTGCCAGCAGTACTCCGGGACAGGGACCCTACGAGCAGTACTTC. This encodes CASSTPGQGPYEQYF.

Comments on this clone: At the DNA level, this CDR3 is encoded by other sequences in the same sample as well. The chain combines TRBV5-1 with TRBJ2-5; 8 bases fit TRBD1. V lost 4 bases to trimming and J lost 2 bases; unmatched junction nucleotides: 4. Germline CDR1 SGHRS, CDR2 YFSETQ. The CDR3 has 14 amino acids. The CDR3, as DNA: TGCGCCAGCAGCCTGGGACAGGCACAAGAGACCCAGTACTTC. This encodes CASSLGQAQETQYF.

The chain links TRBV5-1 to TRBJ2-3, with D possibly TRBD1 on 6 matching bases. Germline V gene sequence: CDR1 SGHRS, CDR2 YFSETQ. The CDR3 extends over 12 amino acids. V lost 3 bases, J lost 6 bases, and 8 bases lay in between. The CDR3 here is CASSYTGDTQYF. As DNA, the CDR3 is TGCGCCAGCAGCTACACAGGGGATACGCAGTATTTT.

This chain connects TRBV6-5 to TRBJ1-2; 8 bases fit TRBD1. The germline V gene has CDR1 MNHEY and CDR2 SVGAGI. The CDR3 is 16 residues long. The V gene end was trimmed by 0 bases and the J gene end by 7 bases; junction bases not matched to a gene: 10. CDR3 nucleotides: TGTGCCAGCAGTTACTCGTTGGGGACAGGCTGGAGTGGCTACACCTTC. It is translated as CASSYSLGTGWSGYTF.